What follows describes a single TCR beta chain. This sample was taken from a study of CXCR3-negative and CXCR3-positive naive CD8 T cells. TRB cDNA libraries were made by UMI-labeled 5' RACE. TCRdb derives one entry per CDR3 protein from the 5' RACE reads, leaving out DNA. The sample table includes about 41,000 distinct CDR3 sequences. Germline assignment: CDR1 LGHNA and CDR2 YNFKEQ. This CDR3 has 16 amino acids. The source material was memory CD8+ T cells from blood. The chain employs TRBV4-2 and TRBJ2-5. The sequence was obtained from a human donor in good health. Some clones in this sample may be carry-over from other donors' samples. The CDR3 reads CASSQDAAKAAETQYF.